The present T cell receptor (beta chain) was sequenced within a study of neoadjuvant anti-PD-1 for oral cavity cancer (dated by TCRdb to the early 2020s). Describing the broader study: Before undergoing curative-intent surgical resection, most patients got three to four biweekly nivolumab doses at 3 mg/kg. Patients without progression received a fourth nivolumab dose around day 43 and underwent definitive surgical resection on days 50-56. The parent correlative cohort included approximately 13 patients, with an approximately 30% response rate. Under RECIST 1.1, a patient counted as a responder if showing complete response, partial response or stable disease, and as a non-responder if showing progression.

For survey sequencing, tumor libraries mostly used about 5 ug of input genomic DNA, with two replicates for each sample. TCRbeta libraries were prepared with the immunoSEQ hsTCRbeta kit according to the manufacturer's instructions. The completed libraries were mixed into a single pool at 3 nM, then sequenced with an Illumina NovaSeq 6000 S4 flow cell. In the original analysis: The immunoSEQ Analyzer handled quality control and preprocessing of the raw data. The analysis was restricted to productive rearrangements, with each unique CDR3 amino acid sequence defining a clonotype. Repertoire clonality was estimated as the Gini-Simpson index, which was computed with the R package tcR. Student's t test was used to compare Gini indices, and Pearson correlation was used to assess associations with tumor size change. The immuneACCESS repertoire file appears here via TCRdb, limited to in-frame rearrangements. These files lack a portion of the clones; in checked studies, under half of the deficit traces to unresolved V genes, and the cause of the others is not known. The V and J calls and clone size come from that table; D and trimming were worked out from the DNA. Across this sample there are under 25,000 clones, with 27% seen only once. Roughly 15% of the sample belongs to the ten largest clones.

The germline V end is reduced by 5 bases and the J end by 2 bases; junction bases left unmatched: 5. Its CDR3 holds 14 amino acids, cysteine through phenylalanine. CDR3 DNA is the only sequence kept; it has 42 bases, read in frame from the first base. CDR1 and CDR2 (SGHVS, FNYEAQ) derive from the germline V gene. This clone was observed a few times. Its binding antigen is unknown. No base qualities exist here, and no much larger clone lies one base off it. Results and caveats for the whole study, not just this receptor: Greater tumor shrinkage correlated with larger post-treatment sizes of preexisting intratumoral clones, which suggests that expansion of preexisting clones contributed to response. The TCR analyses had only three patients in each response group, and the authors called for validation in larger cohorts. Higher pretreatment blood Treg/Th17 ratios correlated with both higher pretreatment blood TCRbeta clonality and lower post-treatment tumor TCRbeta clonality.

Interpreted using the paper, the time point label stands for: after neoadjuvant nivolumab, at surgical resection. The patients had newly diagnosed stage II-IVA oral cavity squamous cell carcinoma and had not received any prior systemic or radiation treatment. The cohort was made up of patients with locally advanced, HPV-negative oral cavity squamous cell carcinoma. The samples were obtained from a longitudinal correlative study of a single-arm phase II trial testing neoadjuvant nivolumab in oral cavity squamous cell carcinoma. Subject-matched pre- and post-treatment PBMCs and tumors from three responders and three non-responders were subjected to genomic DNA-based TCRbeta sequencing. The Maxwell RSC DNA from Tissue kit was used to isolate genomic DNA from tumor tissue.

The rearranged segments are TRBV7-6 and TRBJ2-7; 8 of the junction bases match TRBD1. The TCR comes from a person between 35 and 79 years old with oral cavity squamous cell carcinoma. The material was tumor tissue, obtained after nivolumab (anti-PD-1) treatment. The sequence in DNA is TGTGCCAGCAGCCCCTTACAGGGGGCCTACGAGCAGTACTTC. Protein translation: CASSPLQGAYEQYF.